One and the same sample provided the 8 T cell receptor beta chains below, sequenced in a study of blood T cell repertoires in COVID-19 (dated by TCRdb to the early 2020s). Libraries came from the immunoSEQ multiplex PCR assay. Entries here come from immuneACCESS through TCRdb and include only in-frame sequences with V and J called. Some clones fail to appear in such tables; in the studies checked, an unresolved V gene covers under half of the shortfall, and the cause of the remainder is unknown. The sample records a few hundred thousand clones, roughly 86% of which are singletons. The ten largest make up approximately 9% of the sample. Sequenced sample: PBMCs or T cells enriched from blood (not recorded which). The receptors were gathered from a woman between 18 and 30 years old who had recovered from COVID-19.

The rearrangement uses TRBV7-2 and TRBJ2-5, with 7 bases fitting TRBD2. Germline V CDR1 and CDR2: SGHTA, FQGNSA. The CDR3 contains 11 residues. The V and J ends lost 7 bases and 7 bases, in that order; junction bases with no gene match: 3. The CDR3 nucleotides are TGTGCCAGCACTTGGGGGGGGACCCAGTACTTC. This encodes CASTWGGTQYF.

The chain couples TRBV11-1 to TRBJ2-7, with a weak D call TRBD1 (5 bases). The ends were cut back, 5 bases at V and 2 bases at J, with 7 bases in the middle. This CDR3 has 12 amino acids. The germline CDR1 and CDR2 sequences are SGHAT and FQDESV (reference sequence). CDR3 sequence: CASSPTAYEQYF. For the CDR3, the DNA is TGTGCCAGCAGCCCGACAGCCTACGAGCAGTACTTC.

This chain connects TRBV6-2 or TRBV6-3 to TRBJ2-7; D is unresolved. Trimming shortened V by 4 bases and J by 2 bases, and 12 bases separated the two germline ends. This CDR3 has 14 amino acids. In germline, CDR1 is MNHEY, CDR2 SVGEGT. The CDR3 DNA sequence: TGTGCCAGCAGTTTAGACACTTGGACCTACGAGCAGTACTTC. This sequence encodes CASSLDTWTYEQYF.

The chain combines TRBV4-3 with TRBJ2-3, with a possible D match to TRBD2 (6 bases). CDR3 length equals 15 residues. The V gene's germline CDR1 is LGHNA and CDR2 YSLEER. The V gene lost 1 base and the J gene lost 0 bases, with 8 bases spanning the gap. CDR3 nucleotides: TGCGCCAGCAGCCAAGGGGGGACTAGCACAGATACGCAGTATTTT. As protein: CASSQGGTSTDTQYF.

J is TRBJ1-1 and V is TRBV21-1; whether TRBD1, the table's D call, matches the DNA was not checked. TRBV21-1 is an annotated pseudogene. The CDR3 loop spans 14 amino acids. The CDR3 region is CASSKGQDNTEAFF. The CDR3 DNA is TGTGCCAGCAGCAAGGGACAGGATAACACTGAAGCTTTCTTT.

The chain is built from TRBV7-2 and TRBJ2-7, with 10 bases lining up with TRBD1. The CDR3 length is 15 residues. From germline, CDR1 is SGHTA and CDR2 FQGNSA. J gave up 2 bases and V 5 bases, and 6 bases lay outside the gene matches. The DNA of the CDR3 is TGTGCCAGCAGCCCCAGGACAGGGGGGACCTACGAGCAGTACTTC. It codes for CASSPRTGGTYEQYF.

The V gene is TRBV5-1, the J gene TRBJ2-7; a weak D match, TRBD1 (5 bases). CDR1 is SGHRS and CDR2 is YFSETQ in the germline V gene. The CDR3 is 12 residues long. Trimming shortened V by 2 bases and J by 6 bases, and 9 bases separated the two germline ends. DNA of the CDR3: TGCGCCAGCAGCTTAGGGGCTGGCGAGCAGTACTTC. Translating it yields CASSLGAGEQYF.

This chain joins TRBV5-5 and TRBJ1-2; 7 nucleotides line up with TRBD1. J gave up 3 bases and V 4 bases, and 6 bases lay outside the gene matches. The CDR3 has 14 amino acids. CDR1 is SGHKS, CDR2 YYEKEE, per germline (reference sequence). The CDR3 sequence: CASSVPGQHYGYTF. The CDR3 DNA reads as TGTGCCAGCAGCGTTCCGGGACAGCACTATGGCTACACCTTC.